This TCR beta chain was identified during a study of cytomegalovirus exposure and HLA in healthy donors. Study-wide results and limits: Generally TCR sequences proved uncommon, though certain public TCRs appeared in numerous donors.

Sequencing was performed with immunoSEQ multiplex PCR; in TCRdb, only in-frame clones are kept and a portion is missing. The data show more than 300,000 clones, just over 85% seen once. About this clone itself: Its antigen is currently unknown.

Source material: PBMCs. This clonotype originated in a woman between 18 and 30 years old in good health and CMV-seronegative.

CDR3 sequence: CASSLQDRALPIWAYEQYF. CDR3 DNA sequence: TGTGCCAGCAGCTTACAGGACAGGGCGCTCCCAATATGGGCCTACGAGCAGTACTTC. The chain has TRBV5-6 and TRBJ2-7, with 8 bases matching TRBD1. This CDR3 contains 19 residues. Germline-derived CDR1 and CDR2 are SGHDT and YYEEEE. The V segment lost 2 bases and the J segment 2 bases; nucleotides outside the gene matches: 18.